A selection of T cell receptor beta chains follows, all from one sample in a study of shared clonotypes between healthy human individuals. TCRdb's copy holds only in-frame clones and misses some; the assay was immunoSEQ multiplex PCR. The repertoire consists of some 2,400,000 clones, with approximately 96% occurring once and the leading ten covering over 0.1%. The sequencing sample was made of naive CD4+ T cells sorted from blood. These receptors all stem from a man between 18 and 35 years old in good health. Both conserved end residues are part of each CDR3. The D gene is left open where the match is weak. For some rows the clone size is stated as once, few or many, or as a class when expanded; others skip it.

abundance | j_gene | v_gene | d_gene | CDR3aa | CDR3nt
NA | TRBJ1-2 | TRBV6-5 | NA | CASSYSAGNYGYTF | TGTGCCAGCAGTTACTCGGCGGGTAACTATGGCTACACCTTC
NA | TRBJ2-7 | TRBV10-3 | NA | CAISADQEQYF | TGTGCCATCAGTGCCGACCAGGAGCAGTACTTC
NA | TRBJ1-1 | TRBV2 | NA | CASSRAGAWTEAFF | TGTGCCAGCAGTAGGGCAGGGGCTTGGACTGAAGCTTTCTTT
NA | TRBJ2-4 | TRBV18 | TRBD2 | CASSLGERGHLAKNIQYF | TGTGCCAGCTCACTGGGTGAGCGGGGGCACCTAGCCAAAAACATTCAGTACTTC
once | TRBJ1-5 | TRBV2 | NA | CASSETGVGQPQHF | TGTGCCAGCAGTGAGACAGGTGTGGGTCAGCCCCAGCATTTT
NA | TRBJ2-3 | TRBV5-1 | NA | CASSLERGTDTQYF | TGCGCCAGCAGCTTGGAACGAGGCACAGATACGCAGTATTTT
NA | TRBJ2-7 | TRBV7-2 | TRBD2 | CASSLSGRASYEQYF | TGTGCCAGCAGCTTAAGCGGGAGGGCCTCCTACGAGCAGTACTTC
NA | TRBJ1-4 | TRBV2 | NA | CASQDPNEKLFF | TGTGCCAGCCAGGATCCTAATGAAAAACTGTTTTTT
NA | TRBJ1-6 | TRBV4-1 | TRBD1 | CASSQEVQGVSSYNSPLHF | TGCGCCAGCAGCCAAGAGGTACAGGGGGTAAGCTCCTATAATTCACCCCTCCACTTT
NA | TRBJ2-3 | TRBV2 | NA | CASKGTELFTDTQYF | TGTGCCAGCAAGGGTACGGAGCTTTTCACAGATACGCAGTATTTT
NA | TRBJ2-7 | TRBV7-2 | TRBD2 | CASSPGTSGTLSYEQYF | TGTGCCAGCAGCCCCGGGACTAGCGGGACCCTCTCCTACGAGCAGTACTTC
NA | TRBJ2-1 | TRBV4-3 | NA | CASSHVKSSYNEQFF | TGCGCCAGCAGCCATGTAAAAAGCTCCTACAATGAGCAGTTCTTC
NA | TRBJ1-1 | TRBV5-4 | NA | CASSLKKGNTEAFF | TGTGCCAGCAGCTTGAAAAAAGGGAACACTGAAGCTTTCTTT
NA | TRBJ2-2 | TRBV6-4 | NA | CASSPGQGAGELFF | TGTGCCAGCAGCCCCGGGCAGGGCGCCGGGGAGCTGTTTTTT
NA | TRBJ1-2 | TRBV18 | TRBD1 | CASSPTGTGNGYTF | TGTGCCAGCTCACCGACCGGGACAGGGAATGGCTACACCTTC
NA | TRBJ1-5 | TRBV30 | NA | CAWGGDNQPQHF | TGTGCCTGGGGGGGTGACAATCAGCCCCAGCATTTT
NA | TRBJ1-2 | TRBV7-6 | TRBD1 | CASSLEGAGVPYGYTF | TGTGCCAGCAGCTTAGAGGGGGCAGGGGTCCCCTATGGCTACACCTTC
NA | TRBJ2-3 | TRBV6-5 | NA | CASTLAGTDTQYF | TGTGCCAGCACGCTGGCGGGCACAGATACGCAGTATTTT
NA | TRBJ1-2 | TRBV10-3 | TRBD1 | CAINDPGQFYGYTF | TGTGCCATCAATGATCCGGGACAGTTCTATGGCTACACCTTC
NA | TRBJ2-1 | TRBV12-5 | NA | CASGQEQPFNEQFF | TGTGCTAGTGGTCAGGAACAGCCCTTCAATGAGCAGTTCTTC
NA | TRBJ2-1 | TRBV28 | NA | CASSLRPRIHNEQFF | TGTGCCAGCAGTTTACGACCCCGGATACACAATGAGCAGTTCTTC
NA | TRBJ1-1 | TRBV28 | NA | CASSFWPMNTEAFF | TGTGCCAGCAGTTTTTGGCCTATGAACACTGAAGCTTTCTTT
NA | TRBJ1-2 | TRBV11-3 | NA | CASSSQGSGDYGYTF | TGTGCCAGCAGCTCCCAAGGTTCCGGGGACTATGGCTACACCTTC
NA | TRBJ2-7 | TRBV7-2 | TRBD1 | CASSTSGTGPYEQYF | TGTGCCAGCAGCACGTCCGGGACAGGGCCCTACGAGCAGTACTTC
NA | TRBJ1-1 | TRBV6-5 | NA | CASRTGRMNTEAFF | TGTGCCAGCAGGACTGGACGGATGAACACTGAAGCTTTCTTT
once | TRBJ2-3 | TRBV6-5 | NA | CASSPRQDRDTQYF | TGTGCCAGCAGTCCACGACAGGATCGAGATACGCAGTATTTT
NA | TRBJ2-1 | TRBV15 | NA | CATSRGTSSYNEQFF | TGTGCCACCAGCAGAGGGACGAGCTCCTACAATGAGCAGTTCTTC
NA | TRBJ2-7 | TRBV6-8 | NA | CASRKVRFKEDF | TGTGCCAGCAGGAAGGTAAGATTTAAGGAGGACTTC
NA | TRBJ2-7 | TRBV7-7 | TRBD1 | CASSQGQGAPEQYF | TGTGCTAGCAGTCAGGGACAGGGGGCCCCCGAGCAGTACTTC
NA | TRBJ2-1 | TRBV27 | NA | CASSSWTLDEQFF | TGTGCCAGCAGTTCTTGGACTTTGGATGAGCAGTTCTTC
once | TRBJ1-2 | TRBV5-6 | NA | CASSSGTYYGYTF | TGTGCCAGCAGCTCCGGGACTTACTATGGCTACACCTTC
NA | TRBJ2-5 | TRBV6-5 | NA | CASSRGANQETQYF | TGTGCCAGCAGTAGGGGGGCGAACCAAGAGACCCAGTACTTC
once | TRBJ1-2 | TRBV5-1 | NA | CASSSGSLALYGYTF | TGCGCCAGCAGCTCCGGATCCCTGGCCCTCTATGGCTACACCTTC
NA | TRBJ2-2 | TRBV18 | NA | CASSPRLAINTGELFF | TGTGCCAGCTCACCGCGGCTAGCGATAAACACCGGGGAGCTGTTTTTT
NA | TRBJ2-3 | TRBV2 | NA | CASRPRQYTDTQYF | TGTGCCAGCAGGCCCCGACAGTACACAGATACGCAGTATTTT
NA | TRBJ1-4 | TRBV2 | NA | CASNERTRIATNEKLFF | TGTGCCAGCAACGAGCGGACACGGATTGCAACTAATGAAAAACTGTTTTTT
NA | TRBJ2-5 | TRBV5-1 | NA | CASSQTTGRETQYF | TGCGCCAGCAGCCAAACTACAGGGCGAGAGACCCAGTACTTC
NA | TRBJ2-2 | TRBV6-5 | TRBD2 | CASSYLAGGVGELFF | TGTGCCAGCAGTTACCTAGCGGGAGGGGTTGGGGAGCTGTTTTTT
NA | TRBJ2-3 | TRBV28 | TRBD2 | CASSLAGGPWSTDTQYF | TGTGCCAGCAGCCTAGCGGGGGGGCCCTGGAGCACAGATACGCAGTATTTT
NA | TRBJ2-3 | TRBV10-2 | TRBD1 | CASRVDRVRTDTQYF | TGCGCCAGCAGGGTTGACAGGGTGCGCACAGATACGCAGTATTTT
NA | TRBJ2-7 | TRBV10-1 | TRBD2 | CASSEGSGRAYEQYF | TGCGCCAGCAGTGAGGGTAGCGGGAGGGCCTACGAGCAGTACTTC
NA | TRBJ2-7 | TRBV5-5 | NA | CASSLEGGRAYEQYF | TGTGCCAGCAGCTTGGAAGGGGGTCGTGCCTACGAGCAGTACTTC
NA | TRBJ2-7 | TRBV6-7 | NA | CASSESGREKQYF | TGTGCCAGCAGTGAGTCGGGCAGGGAAAAGCAGTACTTC
NA | TRBJ2-7 | TRBV15 | NA | CATSRDRGTAYEQYF | TGTGCCACCAGCAGAGATCGCGGGACCGCCTACGAGCAGTACTTC
NA | TRBJ2-4 | TRBV28 | NA | CASTKRPGTLAKNIQYF | TGTGCCAGCACCAAACGCCCCGGGACCTTAGCCAAAAACATTCAGTACTTC
NA | TRBJ1-1 | TRBV29-1 | NA | CSVEDPGKGTEAFF | TGCAGCGTTGAAGACCCGGGGAAGGGGACTGAAGCTTTCTTT
once | TRBJ2-5 | TRBV10-1 | TRBD1 | CASSPAGGTETQYF | TGCGCCAGCAGCCCCGCAGGGGGCACAGAGACCCAGTACTTC